Presented here are 27 T cell receptor beta chains from one specimen sequenced in a study of blood T cell repertoires in COVID-19. Sequenced by immunoSEQ multiplex PCR; TCRdb stores in-frame clones only, minus some. The sample lists about 68,000 clones, about 91% occurring once. Input material: peripheral blood. The receptors derive from a woman aged 60 to 75 with active COVID-19.

This clone was seen only once. This chain links TRBV5-8 with TRBJ1-2; TRBD1 agrees at 7 bases. Germline V lookup: CDR1 SGHTS, CDR2 YDEGEE. Losses at the gene ends were 4 bases for V and 6 bases for J; bases not matched to a gene: 9. The CDR3 has 14 residues. The CDR3 sequence is CASSHRQGIHGYTF. For the CDR3, the DNA is TGTGCCAGCAGCCACCGACAGGGAATTCATGGCTACACCTTC.

The J gene is TRBJ1-1, the V gene TRBV3-1 (or the pseudogene TRBV3-2); 8 nucleotides match TRBD1. The CDR3 spans 16 residues. Germline CDR1 LGHDT, CDR2 YNNKEL (reference sequence). V was pared by 1 base and J by 0 bases, with 4 bases of the junction left unmatched. In DNA, the CDR3 is TGTGCCAGCAGCCAAGGACAGGGGATCATGAACACTGAAGCTTTCTTT. Translation: CASSQGQGIMNTEAFF.

The rearrangement links TRBV27 to TRBJ2-2; D perhaps matches TRBD2 (5 bases). CDR1 and CDR2 from the germline V gene are MNHEY and SMNVEV (reference sequence). V lost 6 bases to trimming and J lost 7 bases, with 15 bases between them. CDR3 size: 14 residues. CDR3 DNA sequence: TGTGCCAGCAGCCCTACTAGATCGTACGGGGAGCTGTTTTTT. The encoded protein is CASSPTRSYGELFF.

The chain recombines TRBV5-1 with TRBJ2-5; D is possibly TRBD1 (7 bases). The CDR3 covers 15 residues. The ends were cut back, 0 bases at V and 6 bases at J, with 15 bases in the middle. Germline loops: CDR1 SGHRS, CDR2 YFSETQ. This CDR3 reads CASSLATGREKTQYF. DNA for the CDR3: TGCGCCAGCAGCTTGGCGACAGGGCGGGAAAAGACCCAGTACTTC.

This chain connects TRBV13 to TRBJ1-3; 8 nucleotides match TRBD1. Germline V CDR1 and CDR2: PRHDT, FYEKMQ (reference sequence). Unmatched junction bases numbered 7, after V lost 5 bases and J lost 4 bases. This CDR3 has 15 residues. The CDR3 is CASSPPGGAGNTIYF. The DNA of the CDR3 is TGTGCCAGCAGCCCACCAGGGGGCGCGGGAAACACCATATATTTT.

The chain links TRBV5-6 to TRBJ2-3, with 8 bases lining up with TRBD2. V shed 0 bases and J 2 bases; nucleotides not matched to a gene: 5. Germline CDR1 and CDR2: SGHDT and YYEEEE. CDR3 length equals 16 residues. CDR3 loop: CASSLVGGRNTDTQYF. The DNA of the CDR3 is TGTGCCAGCAGCTTGGTTGGCGGGAGGAACACAGATACGCAGTATTTT.

The CDR3, as DNA: TGTGCCACAGAGAAGTTCGTGGCAGGGCCTGGGGAGCAGTTCTTC. Translated: CATEKFVAGPGEQFF. The rearrangement joins TRBV6-4 to TRBJ2-1; tentatively, D is TRBD1 (5 bases). Trimming pared 10 bases from V and 10 bases from J, leaving 26 bases between. Germline V gene sequence: CDR1 MRHNA, CDR2 SNTAGT. This CDR3 contains 15 residues.

Only one count was recorded for this clone. The gene calls are TRBV6-5 and TRBJ2-1, with TRBD2 matching 8 bases. Germline lookup yields CDR1 MNHEY and CDR2 SVGAGI. The CDR3 is 14 residues long. V lost 6 bases to trimming and J lost 5 bases; unmatched junction nucleotides: 6. CDR3 nucleotides: TGTGCCAGCAGCGGGGGGGGGACAAACAATGAGCAGTTCTTC. It codes for CASSGGGTNNEQFF.

This chain links TRBV20-1 with TRBJ2-5; D not certain. CDR1 DFQATT and CDR2 SNEGSKA come from the germline V gene (reference sequence). The CDR3 totals 11 residues. Trimming pared 5 bases from V and 9 bases from J, leaving 13 bases between. This CDR3 reads CSAGPLDAQYF. The CDR3 DNA is TGCAGTGCTGGCCCCCTTGATGCCCAGTACTTC.

V gene TRBV6-5 combines with J gene TRBJ2-4; no clear D gene. Trimming shortened V by 0 bases and J by 8 bases, and 11 bases separated the two germline ends. Germline V gives CDR1 MNHEY, CDR2 SVGAGI. This CDR3 comprises 14 residues. This CDR3 reads CASSYSKSTDIQYF. Here the CDR3 DNA reads TGTGCCAGCAGTTACTCGAAGTCTACGGACATTCAGTACTTC.

The chain carries TRBV19 and TRBJ1-5, with a tentative D call TRBD1 (6 bases). The CDR3 is made up of 12 amino acids. Trimming left V 10 bases short and J 2 bases short, with 9 bases between. Looked up from germline, CDR1 is LNHDA and CDR2 is SQIVND (reference sequence). CDR3 sequence: CATGQRNQPQHF. The CDR3 DNA sequence: TGTGCCACAGGACAGCGCAATCAGCCCCAGCATTTT.

This clone was observed a few times. The chain has TRBV19 and TRBJ1-6, with 8 bases aligning to TRBD1. The CDR3 extends over 13 amino acids. J lost 7 bases, V lost 7 bases, and 3 bases had no gene match. Germline CDR1 reads LNHDA; CDR2 reads SQIVND (reference sequence). The DNA for the CDR3 is TGTGCCAGTAAAGACAGGGGCAATTCACCCCTCCACTTT. The encoded protein is CASKDRGNSPLHF.

This clone occurred once. The J gene is TRBJ2-7, the V gene TRBV2; 9 positions agree with TRBD2. The CDR3 consists of 12 residues. V was clipped by 6 bases and J by 13 bases; unmatched bases: 10. The germline V gene has CDR1 SNHLY and CDR2 FYNNEI. Written as DNA, the CDR3 is TGTGCCAGCAGGGCGACTAGCGGCTTTCCCTACGTC. Residues: CASRATSGFPYV.

The sample holds one count of this clone. The genes are TRBV12-3 or TRBV12-4 and TRBJ2-7; D is uncertain. This CDR3 region has 12 residues. Trimming took 5 bases from V and 1 from J, leaving 6 bases between them. The CDR3 DNA follows: TGTGCCAGCAGTCAGATTTCCTACGAGCAGTACTTC. Its protein product is CASSQISYEQYF.

The gene calls are TRBV19 and TRBJ1-4; 8 bases match TRBD1. J lost 11 bases, V lost 6 bases, and 14 bases had no gene match. Germline V CDR1 and CDR2: LNHDA, SQIVND (reference sequence). This CDR3 spans 15 amino acids. The DNA for the CDR3 is TGTGCCAGTAGCCGCTCCGACAGGGGTTTGGAGAAACTGTTTTTT. The encoded protein is CASSRSDRGLEKLFF.

The chain has TRBV5-5 and TRBJ2-1; TRBD2 agrees at 8 bases. This CDR3 spans 13 amino acids. The germline V gene has CDR1 SGHKS and CDR2 YYEKEE (reference sequence). With 5 bases clipped from V and 9 bases from J, the junction kept 7 bases outside the gene matches. For the CDR3, the DNA is TGTGCCAGCAGGCAAGCGGGAGTGAGTGAGCAGTTCTTC. As protein: CASRQAGVSEQFF.

The genes are TRBV5-1 and TRBJ1-6; no clear D. The CDR3 sequence is 15 residues long. V lost 0 bases, J lost 7 bases, and 11 bases lay in between. Germline CDR1 SGHRS, CDR2 YFSETQ. The CDR3 DNA reads as TGCGCCAGCAGCTTGGCCGCGGCCGGGAATTCACCCCTCCACTTT. Translation gives CASSLAAAGNSPLHF. Based on the CDR3 plus reference TRBV5-1 and TRBJ1-6, the full variable domain is KAGVTQTPRYLIKTRGQQVTLSCSPISGHRSVSWYQQTPGQGLQFLFEYFSETQRNKGNFPGRFSGRQFSNSRSEMNVSTLELGDSALYLCASSLAAAGNSPLHFGNGTRLTVT.

This clone occurred a few times. The rearrangement links TRBV18 to TRBJ2-3; 8 bases fit TRBD2. The CDR3 is 16 amino acids. V trimming: 4 bases; J trimming: 0 bases; junction bases outside the gene matches: 6. Germline-derived CDR1 and CDR2 are KGHSH and LQKENI. CDR3 in DNA: TGTGCCAGCTCACTTCGGACTAGCCAAAGCACAGATACGCAGTATTTT. Translating gives CASSLRTSQSTDTQYF.

The J gene is TRBJ2-7, the V gene TRBV25-1; 8 nucleotides line up with TRBD2. The V gene's germline CDR1 is MGHDK and CDR2 SYGVNS. The CDR3 sequence is 13 residues long. The V gene end was trimmed by 3 bases and the J gene end by 5 bases; junction bases not matched to a gene: 3. CDR3 region: CASSELAGDEQYF. The CDR3 DNA reads as TGTGCCAGCAGTGAGCTAGCGGGCGACGAGCAGTACTTC.

This clone has only one observation. This chain connects TRBV28 to TRBJ2-7; 9 bases fit TRBD1. The CDR3 is 15 amino acids. V lost 5 bases, J lost 5 bases, and 10 bases stayed unmatched. Looked up from germline, CDR1 is MDHEN and CDR2 is SYDVKM. The CDR3 here is CASSTDRDRAHEQYF. DNA of the CDR3: TGTGCCAGCAGTACTGACCGGGACAGGGCCCACGAGCAGTACTTC.

For the CDR3, the DNA is TGCGCCAGCAGCCGCGACACCCATAGCAATCAGCCCCAGCATTTT. Translating gives CASSRDTHSNQPQHF. The chain joins TRBV4-1 to TRBJ1-5; D unresolved. The CDR3 consists of 15 residues. Germline V gives CDR1 MGHRA, CDR2 YSYEKL. Trimming removed 4 bases at V and 0 bases at J, with 10 bases between.

The chain links TRBV10-3 to TRBJ2-1; 9 bases map to TRBD2. After removal of 4 bases from V and 3 bases from J, the junction contained 4 bases not matched to a gene. The CDR3 length is 15 residues. Germline CDR1 ENHRY, CDR2 SYGVKD. CDR3 sequence reads: CAISGGSGSYNEQFF. In DNA form, the CDR3 reads TGTGCCATCAGTGGAGGTAGCGGGAGCTACAATGAGCAGTTCTTC.

A single count supports this clone. The chain couples TRBV10-3 to TRBJ2-7, with D possibly being TRBD1 (5 bases). V lost 7 bases, J lost 0 bases, and 13 bases lay in between. CDR3 length: 14 amino acids. CDR1 and CDR2 from the germline V gene are ENHRY and SYGVKD. CDR3 amino acids: CAIKETGSSYEQYF. The CDR3 nucleotides are TGTGCCATCAAAGAAACAGGCAGCTCCTACGAGCAGTACTTC.

In this sample, this clone turned up once. J is TRBJ1-1 and V is TRBV4-1, with D possibly being TRBD1 (6 bases). Trimming removed 0 bases at V and 4 bases at J, with 12 bases between. The CDR3 contains 15 residues. The germline V gene has CDR1 MGHRA and CDR2 YSYEKL. The CDR3 sequence is CASSQEGGAPTEAFF. Written as DNA, the CDR3 is TGCGCCAGCAGCCAAGAGGGGGGGGCCCCCACTGAAGCTTTCTTT.

The chain employs TRBV5-1 and TRBJ2-7; a possible D gene is TRBD1 (6 bases). The CDR3 runs to 14 residues. Trimming removed 1 base at V and 2 bases at J, with 10 bases between. Germline CDR1 reads SGHRS; CDR2 reads YFSETQ. The CDR3: CASSLQGRAYEQYF. In DNA form, the CDR3 reads TGCGCCAGCAGCTTGCAGGGGCGAGCCTACGAGCAGTACTTC.

J is TRBJ2-7 and V is TRBV19, with 8 bases that match TRBD2. The CDR3 is 12 amino acids. Germline trimming cut 4 bases from V and 5 bases from J; bases unmatched to any gene: 1. Germline-derived CDR1 and CDR2 are LNHDA and SQIVND (reference sequence). For the CDR3, the DNA is TGTGCCAGTAGTACGCGGGAGGACGAGCAGTACTTC. Translated, it gives CASSTREDEQYF. The variable domain in full, with the rest retrieved from reference TRBV19 and TRBJ2-7, is DGGITQSPKYLFRKEGQNVTLSCEQNLNHDAMYWYRQDPGQGLRLIYYSQIVNDFQKGDIAEGYSVSREKKESFPLTVTSAQKNPTAFYLCASSTREDEQYFGPGTRLTVT.

The CDR3 here is CASSQDWGRGEKLFF. CDR3 sequence (DNA): TGTGCCAGCAGCCAAGATTGGGGGCGAGGGGAAAAACTGTTTTTT. The V gene is TRBV3-1 (or the pseudogene TRBV3-2), the J gene TRBJ1-4; D possibly corresponds to TRBD1 (6 bases). The V end lost 0 bases, the J end lost 8 bases, and 13 bases lay between the germline ends. Germline assignment: CDR1 LGHDT and CDR2 YNNKEL (reference sequence). CDR3 length equals 15 residues.